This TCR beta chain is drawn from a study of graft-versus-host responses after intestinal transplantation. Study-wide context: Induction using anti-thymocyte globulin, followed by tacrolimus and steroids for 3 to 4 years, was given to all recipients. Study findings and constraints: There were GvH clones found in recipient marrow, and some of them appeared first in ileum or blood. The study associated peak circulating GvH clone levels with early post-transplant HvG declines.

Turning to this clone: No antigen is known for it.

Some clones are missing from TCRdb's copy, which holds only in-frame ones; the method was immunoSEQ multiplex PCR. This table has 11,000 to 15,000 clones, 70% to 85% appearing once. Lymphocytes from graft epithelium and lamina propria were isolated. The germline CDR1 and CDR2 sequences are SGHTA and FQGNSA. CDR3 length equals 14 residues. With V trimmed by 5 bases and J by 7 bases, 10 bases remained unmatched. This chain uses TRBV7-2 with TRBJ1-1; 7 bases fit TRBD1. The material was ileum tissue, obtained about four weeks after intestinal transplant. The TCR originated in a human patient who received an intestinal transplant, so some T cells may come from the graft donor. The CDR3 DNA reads TGTGCCAGCAGCAACAGGGGCGCTAAGTATGAAGCTTTCTTT. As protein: CASSNRGAKYEAFF.